These T cell receptor beta chains were read from a single sample in a study of OX40 agonist ivuxolimab in advanced cancers. Assay: immunoSEQ multiplex PCR; the TCRdb copy retains only in-frame clones and omits some. In the table there are more than 60,000 clones, 80% to 85% of which are singletons. Material: CD4+ or CD8+ T cells sorted from blood, obtained in a trial of the OX40 agonist ivuxolimab. The receptors originated from an adult with an advanced solid tumor such as melanoma, head and neck, liver or kidney cancer. The CDR3 runs from the conserved cysteine through the conserved F or W. The order of the fields is J gene, V gene, clone size, D gene, CDR3 protein, CDR3 DNA. The D gene is left open where the match is weak. Clone size appears in some rows only: once, few, many, or a class for an expanded clone.

J gene: TRBJ1-5; V gene: TRBV9; clone size: few; D gene: NA; CDR3 protein: CASSPRGYSNQPQHF; CDR3 DNA: TGTGCCAGCAGCCCTCGGGGGTATAGCAATCAGCCCCAGCATTTT
J gene: TRBJ2-5; V gene: TRBV27; clone size: NA; D gene: NA; CDR3 protein: CATRSGGAETQYF; CDR3 DNA: TGTGCCACCCGCAGTGGGGGAGCAGAGACCCAGTACTTC
J gene: TRBJ2-1; V gene: TRBV9; clone size: once; D gene: NA; CDR3 protein: CASSLLWSGPNEQFF; CDR3 DNA: TGTGCCAGCAGCCTTCTCTGGAGCGGGCCGAATGAGCAGTTCTTC
J gene: TRBJ1-2; V gene: TRBV13; clone size: NA; D gene: NA; CDR3 protein: CASSSPGALGYTF; CDR3 DNA: TGTGCCAGCAGCTCCCCGGGCGCTTTGGGCTACACCTTC
J gene: TRBJ1-2; V gene: TRBV5-1; clone size: few; D gene: TRBD1; CDR3 protein: CASSRGQGDNYGYTF; CDR3 DNA: TGCGCCAGCAGCAGGGGACAGGGGGATAACTATGGCTACACCTTC
J gene: TRBJ1-1; V gene: TRBV6-5; clone size: NA; D gene: NA; CDR3 protein: CASGDTYSEAFF; CDR3 DNA: TGTGCCAGCGGAGACACCTACAGTGAAGCTTTCTTT
J gene: TRBJ2-1; V gene: TRBV29-1; clone size: NA; D gene: TRBD2; CDR3 protein: CSVEASGVFEQFF; CDR3 DNA: TGCAGCGTTGAGGCTAGCGGGGTATTTGAGCAGTTCTTC
J gene: TRBJ2-3; V gene: TRBV5-1; clone size: NA; D gene: TRBD2; CDR3 protein: CASSLGLSGGALDTQYF; CDR3 DNA: TGCGCCAGCAGCTTGGGGCTCAGCGGGGGGGCTTTAGATACGCAGTATTTT
J gene: TRBJ2-1; V gene: TRBV7-8; clone size: NA; D gene: TRBD2; CDR3 protein: CASSLAVGGTHNEQFF; CDR3 DNA: TGTGCCAGCAGCTTAGCGGTGGGGGGGACCCACAATGAGCAGTTCTTC
J gene: TRBJ1-6; V gene: TRBV11-2; clone size: NA; D gene: NA; CDR3 protein: CASSSGSLYNSPLHF; CDR3 DNA: TGTGCCAGCAGCTCGGGGAGTCTTTATAATTCACCCCTCCACTTT
J gene: TRBJ1-1; V gene: TRBV6-4; clone size: NA; D gene: NA; CDR3 protein: CASSPSPGSAEAFF; CDR3 DNA: TGTGCCAGCAGCCCGAGCCCGGGGAGTGCTGAAGCTTTCTTT
J gene: TRBJ1-4; V gene: TRBV7-9; clone size: NA; D gene: NA; CDR3 protein: CASSSVSSKEKLFF; CDR3 DNA: TGTGCCAGCAGCTCAGTTTCCTCGAAGGAAAAACTGTTTTTT
J gene: TRBJ2-3; V gene: TRBV6-5; clone size: NA; D gene: TRBD2; CDR3 protein: CASRRTSGGADTQYF; CDR3 DNA: TGTGCCAGCAGGCGGACTAGCGGGGGGGCAGATACGCAGTATTTT
J gene: TRBJ2-5; V gene: TRBV11-3; clone size: NA; D gene: NA; CDR3 protein: CASSLRAGTQETQYF; CDR3 DNA: TGTGCCAGCAGCTTACGGGCAGGGACCCAAGAGACCCAGTACTTC
J gene: TRBJ2-2; V gene: TRBV10-1; clone size: NA; D gene: NA; CDR3 protein: CASSESRKELFF; CDR3 DNA: TGCGCCAGCAGTGAGTCGAGAAAGGAGCTGTTTTTT
J gene: TRBJ2-5; V gene: TRBV1; clone size: NA; D gene: NA; CDR3 protein: CTSSQDQSGGGCTETQYF; CDR3 DNA: TGCACCAGCAGCCAAGATCAAAGTGGCGGGGGCTGTACGGAGACCCAGTACTTC
J gene: TRBJ1-2; V gene: TRBV5-1; clone size: NA; D gene: NA; CDR3 protein: CASSPGGGYDYGYTF; CDR3 DNA: TGCGCCAGCAGCCCGGGAGGGGGGTACGACTATGGCTACACCTTC
J gene: TRBJ1-1; V gene: TRBV5-1; clone size: NA; D gene: NA; CDR3 protein: CASSLGGTTLNTEAFF; CDR3 DNA: TGCGCCAGCAGCTTGGGGGGTACGACACTGAACACTGAAGCTTTCTTT
J gene: TRBJ1-2; V gene: TRBV19; clone size: NA; D gene: NA; CDR3 protein: CASSIGRAGYTF; CDR3 DNA: TGTGCCAGTAGTATAGGAAGGGCGGGCTACACCTTC
J gene: TRBJ2-5; V gene: TRBV18; clone size: NA; D gene: TRBD1; CDR3 protein: CASSRDRAQETQYF; CDR3 DNA: TGTGCCAGCTCACGGGACAGGGCACAAGAGACCCAGTACTTC
J gene: TRBJ1-2; V gene: TRBV5-4; clone size: NA; D gene: NA; CDR3 protein: CASSLKGTGNYGYTF; CDR3 DNA: TGTGCCAGCAGCCTAAAGGGGACCGGTAACTATGGCTACACCTTC
J gene: TRBJ1-2; V gene: TRBV19; clone size: NA; D gene: NA; CDR3 protein: CASSIVAGNGYTF; CDR3 DNA: TGTGCCAGTAGTATAGTGGCGGGAAATGGCTACACCTTC
J gene: TRBJ1-1; V gene: TRBV6-4; clone size: NA; D gene: NA; CDR3 protein: CASSDGVGTEAFF; CDR3 DNA: TGTGCCAGCAGCGACGGGGTGGGCACTGAAGCTTTCTTT
J gene: TRBJ1-2; V gene: TRBV6-1; clone size: NA; D gene: NA; CDR3 protein: CASSLAQNYGYTF; CDR3 DNA: TGTGCCAGCAGCCTCGCACAAAACTATGGCTACACCTTC
J gene: TRBJ2-1; V gene: TRBV11-3; clone size: NA; D gene: TRBD1; CDR3 protein: CASSKTGGSYNEQFF; CDR3 DNA: TGTGCCAGCAGCAAGACAGGGGGCTCGTACAATGAGCAGTTCTTC
J gene: TRBJ1-1; V gene: TRBV10-3; clone size: NA; D gene: NA; CDR3 protein: CATGTLNTEAFF; CDR3 DNA: TGTGCCACCGGGACGCTGAACACTGAAGCTTTCTTT
J gene: TRBJ1-3; V gene: TRBV6-5; clone size: NA; D gene: NA; CDR3 protein: CASRKQGSGNTIYF; CDR3 DNA: TGTGCCAGCAGGAAACAGGGATCTGGAAACACCATATATTTT
J gene: TRBJ2-1; V gene: TRBV18; clone size: NA; D gene: TRBD2; CDR3 protein: CASSPGGGSSYNEQFF; CDR3 DNA: TGTGCCAGCTCACCCGGGGGGGGCAGCTCCTACAATGAGCAGTTCTTC
J gene: TRBJ1-2; V gene: TRBV19; clone size: NA; D gene: NA; CDR3 protein: CASSIPGPGVYGYTF; CDR3 DNA: TGTGCCAGTAGTATCCCAGGCCCTGGGGTCTATGGCTACACCTTC
J gene: TRBJ1-5; V gene: TRBV4-1; clone size: once; D gene: NA; CDR3 protein: CASSQDQARNQPQHF; CDR3 DNA: TGCGCCAGCAGCCAAGACCAGGCCCGGAATCAGCCCCAGCATTTT
J gene: TRBJ2-7; V gene: TRBV27; clone size: NA; D gene: TRBD2; CDR3 protein: CATSDPPGLAGGPAYEQYF; CDR3 DNA: TGTGCCACCAGTGATCCTCCGGGACTAGCGGGGGGCCCAGCCTACGAGCAGTACTTC
J gene: TRBJ2-1; V gene: TRBV29-1; clone size: NA; D gene: TRBD2; CDR3 protein: CSVLGLVNEQFF; CDR3 DNA: TGCAGCGTTCTTGGACTAGTAAACGAGCAGTTCTTC
J gene: TRBJ2-7; V gene: TRBV7-9; clone size: NA; D gene: NA; CDR3 protein: CASSSGRTYEQYF; CDR3 DNA: TGTGCCAGCAGCTCGGGACGGACTTACGAGCAGTACTTC
J gene: TRBJ1-1; V gene: TRBV27; clone size: NA; D gene: NA; CDR3 protein: CASSLQGRNTEAFF; CDR3 DNA: TGTGCCAGCAGTTTACAGGGACGGAACACTGAAGCTTTCTTT
J gene: TRBJ1-1; V gene: TRBV14; clone size: NA; D gene: TRBD1; CDR3 protein: CASSPWDRGATEAFF; CDR3 DNA: TGTGCCAGCAGCCCTTGGGACAGGGGGGCCACTGAAGCTTTCTTT
J gene: TRBJ2-5; V gene: TRBV28; clone size: NA; D gene: NA; CDR3 protein: CASSRGDQETQYF; CDR3 DNA: TGTGCCAGCAGTCGGGGCGATCAAGAGACCCAGTACTTC
J gene: TRBJ2-7; V gene: TRBV6-5; clone size: NA; D gene: TRBD1; CDR3 protein: CASSNRDRGSEQYF; CDR3 DNA: TGTGCCAGCAGTAACCGGGACAGAGGATCCGAGCAGTACTTC
J gene: TRBJ1-2; V gene: TRBV7-2; clone size: once; D gene: TRBD1; CDR3 protein: CASSRRDRVDGYTF; CDR3 DNA: TGTGCCAGCAGCCGCCGGGACAGGGTTGATGGCTACACCTTC
J gene: TRBJ2-1; V gene: TRBV10-1; clone size: NA; D gene: NA; CDR3 protein: CASRVWGARNEQFF; CDR3 DNA: TGCGCCAGCAGGGTGTGGGGGGCGAGGAATGAGCAGTTCTTC
J gene: TRBJ1-1; V gene: TRBV2; clone size: NA; D gene: TRBD1; CDR3 protein: CASMGQWFTEAFF; CDR3 DNA: TGTGCCAGCATGGGACAGTGGTTCACTGAAGCTTTCTTT
J gene: TRBJ1-4; V gene: TRBV5-4; clone size: once; D gene: TRBD1; CDR3 protein: CASSPLTGGAEKLFF; CDR3 DNA: TGTGCCAGCAGCCCATTAACAGGGGGCGCAGAAAAACTGTTTTTT
J gene: TRBJ1-5; V gene: TRBV2; clone size: NA; D gene: TRBD1; CDR3 protein: CASSESGTARQPQHF; CDR3 DNA: TGTGCCAGCAGTGAATCCGGGACAGCCCGGCAGCCCCAGCATTTT
J gene: TRBJ2-3; V gene: TRBV7-9; clone size: NA; D gene: NA; CDR3 protein: CASSPSLGGRNTDTQYF; CDR3 DNA: TGTGCCAGCAGCCCGTCCTTAGGGGGGAGGAACACAGATACGCAGTATTTT
J gene: TRBJ2-7; V gene: TRBV28; clone size: NA; D gene: TRBD1; CDR3 protein: CASSPRDSWAGEQYF; CDR3 DNA: TGTGCCAGCAGTCCCCGGGACAGTTGGGCTGGCGAGCAGTACTTC
J gene: TRBJ2-7; V gene: TRBV7-9; clone size: NA; D gene: NA; CDR3 protein: CASSLVMGSSYEQYF; CDR3 DNA: TGTGCCAGCAGCTTAGTCATGGGGAGCTCCTACGAGCAGTACTTC
J gene: TRBJ1-6; V gene: TRBV10-3; clone size: NA; D gene: NA; CDR3 protein: CAISESRAVMSPLHF; CDR3 DNA: TGTGCCATCAGTGAGTCACGTGCCGTAATGTCACCCCTCCACTTT
J gene: TRBJ1-4; V gene: TRBV19; clone size: NA; D gene: NA; CDR3 protein: CASSWRWTPNEKLFF; CDR3 DNA: TGTGCCAGTAGTTGGCGTTGGACACCTAATGAAAAACTGTTTTTT
J gene: TRBJ2-2; V gene: TRBV5-4; clone size: NA; D gene: NA; CDR3 protein: CASTPEGGENTGELFF; CDR3 DNA: TGTGCCAGCACCCCCGAGGGTGGGGAGAACACCGGGGAGCTGTTTTTT
J gene: TRBJ1-4; V gene: TRBV7-2; clone size: NA; D gene: NA; CDR3 protein: CASKPRTDVEKLFF; CDR3 DNA: TGTGCCAGCAAGCCCCGGACAGATGTGGAAAAACTGTTTTTT
J gene: TRBJ2-3; V gene: TRBV12-5; clone size: NA; D gene: TRBD1; CDR3 protein: CASGSGQGDTDTQYF; CDR3 DNA: TGTGCTAGTGGTTCGGGACAGGGGGACACAGATACGCAGTATTTT
J gene: TRBJ2-7; V gene: TRBV9; clone size: NA; D gene: NA; CDR3 protein: CASSVSGQVSYEQYF; CDR3 DNA: TGTGCCAGCAGCGTAAGTGGGCAGGTATCCTACGAGCAGTACTTC
J gene: TRBJ1-1; V gene: TRBV5-1; clone size: NA; D gene: NA; CDR3 protein: CASSLVSGNTEAFF; CDR3 DNA: TGCGCCAGCAGCTTGGTGAGTGGTAACACTGAAGCTTTCTTT
J gene: TRBJ2-1; V gene: TRBV5-1; clone size: NA; D gene: TRBD1; CDR3 protein: CASSRTGLIQYEQFF; CDR3 DNA: TGCGCCAGCAGCAGGACAGGGTTGATACAATATGAGCAGTTCTTC
J gene: TRBJ1-5; V gene: TRBV28; clone size: NA; D gene: TRBD1; CDR3 protein: CASSLDRALRQPQHF; CDR3 DNA: TGTGCCAGCAGTTTAGACAGGGCTCTTCGGCAGCCCCAGCATTTT
J gene: TRBJ2-3; V gene: TRBV19; clone size: NA; D gene: TRBD1; CDR3 protein: CASSGQGWADTQYF; CDR3 DNA: TGTGCCAGTAGCGGACAGGGGTGGGCAGATACGCAGTATTTT
J gene: TRBJ1-3; V gene: TRBV9; clone size: few; D gene: NA; CDR3 protein: CASSPLSPGNTIYF; CDR3 DNA: TGTGCCAGCAGCCCCTTGTCTCCTGGAAACACCATATATTTT
J gene: TRBJ2-5; V gene: TRBV7-3; clone size: NA; D gene: TRBD2; CDR3 protein: CASSSGAGGETQYF; CDR3 DNA: TGTGCCAGCAGCTCCGGAGCGGGGGGAGAGACCCAGTACTTC